Listed below are T cell receptor beta chains from one sample, sequenced in a study of blood T cell repertoires in COVID-19. Here immunoSEQ multiplex PCR was the method, and the copy in TCRdb shows in-frame clones only, minus some. The table shows some 120,000 clones, with just under 85% occurring only once. The sample taken for sequencing was peripheral blood. Source of these receptors: a man between 65 and 85 years old with active or convalescent COVID-19. The CDR3 runs from the conserved cysteine through the conserved F or W. The order of the fields is J gene, clone size, V gene, CDR3 protein. Not every row has a clone size; where given, it reads once, few, many or a size class.

j_gene: TRBJ2-7
abundance: NA
v_gene: TRBV4-1
CDR3aa: CASSQGLAYRRSYEQYF

j_gene: TRBJ1-1
abundance: NA
v_gene: TRBV4-3
CDR3aa: CASSLNPGQGTEAFF

j_gene: TRBJ1-5
abundance: NA
v_gene: TRBV7-8
CDR3aa: CASSALRGTQPQHF

j_gene: TRBJ2-1
abundance: NA
v_gene: TRBV5-1
CDR3aa: CASSLGAAANEQFF

j_gene: TRBJ2-2
abundance: NA
v_gene: TRBV6-1
CDR3aa: CASSDRLAGIGELFF

j_gene: TRBJ1-4
abundance: once
v_gene: TRBV29-1
CDR3aa: CSVEGTGTNEKLFF

j_gene: TRBJ2-5
abundance: NA
v_gene: TRBV7-2
CDR3aa: CASSFAGLQETQYF

j_gene: TRBJ1-1
abundance: NA
v_gene: TRBV5-1
CDR3aa: CASSLGIGGRNTEAFF

j_gene: TRBJ1-2
abundance: NA
v_gene: TRBV19
CDR3aa: CASSISGAQDGYTF

j_gene: TRBJ1-6
abundance: NA
v_gene: TRBV3-1/TRBV3-2
CDR3aa: CASSPAGQGFNSPLHF

j_gene: TRBJ1-6
abundance: NA
v_gene: TRBV19
CDR3aa: CASRAGSIINSPLHF

j_gene: TRBJ2-7
abundance: NA
v_gene: TRBV18
CDR3aa: CASSPTSGRPTYEQYF

j_gene: TRBJ2-1
abundance: NA
v_gene: TRBV4-3
CDR3aa: CASSPHPGAIGGADEQFF

j_gene: TRBJ2-7
abundance: NA
v_gene: TRBV19
CDR3aa: CASSIQGLPYEQYF

j_gene: TRBJ2-1
abundance: once
v_gene: TRBV4-3
CDR3aa: CASSQEAGNEQFF

j_gene: TRBJ2-5
abundance: NA
v_gene: TRBV5-5
CDR3aa: CASSLGQVPSKTQYF

j_gene: TRBJ2-3
abundance: NA
v_gene: TRBV29-1
CDR3aa: CSFTGTGSTDTQYF

j_gene: TRBJ2-3
abundance: NA
v_gene: TRBV6-5
CDR3aa: CASSRTGGDTQYF

j_gene: TRBJ2-7
abundance: once
v_gene: TRBV2
CDR3aa: CASSDERQGKWQYF

j_gene: TRBJ2-7
abundance: NA
v_gene: TRBV19
CDR3aa: CASSIGWQGAGEQYF

j_gene: TRBJ2-7
abundance: NA
v_gene: TRBV19
CDR3aa: CASSRPGLAYEQYF

j_gene: TRBJ1-2
abundance: once
v_gene: TRBV28
CDR3aa: CASSLGAGGYGYTF

j_gene: TRBJ1-5
abundance: NA
v_gene: TRBV18
CDR3aa: CASSPPLQRGNQPQHF

j_gene: TRBJ2-7
abundance: NA
v_gene: TRBV4-1
CDR3aa: CASSQLRSYEQYF

j_gene: TRBJ2-1
abundance: NA
v_gene: TRBV27
CDR3aa: CASSFTRGLAHEQFF

j_gene: TRBJ2-3
abundance: NA
v_gene: TRBV7-9
CDR3aa: CASSPSTLGDTQYF

j_gene: TRBJ2-4
abundance: NA
v_gene: TRBV9
CDR3aa: CASSVGVKGNHQYF

j_gene: TRBJ1-1
abundance: NA
v_gene: TRBV29-1
CDR3aa: CSVSQGTEAFF

j_gene: TRBJ2-3
abundance: NA
v_gene: TRBV11-3
CDR3aa: CASSLGQGVGDTQYF

j_gene: TRBJ2-1
abundance: NA
v_gene: TRBV20-1
CDR3aa: CSASDTYNEQFF

j_gene: TRBJ1-1
abundance: NA
v_gene: TRBV5-1
CDR3aa: CASSLTHRPRADTEAFF

j_gene: TRBJ2-1
abundance: NA
v_gene: TRBV7-2
CDR3aa: CASSPTRRTSLGFDEQFF

j_gene: TRBJ2-2
abundance: NA
v_gene: TRBV19
CDR3aa: CASQQGANTGELFF

j_gene: TRBJ2-6
abundance: NA
v_gene: TRBV6-2/TRBV6-3
CDR3aa: CASSSHPGQGTGANVLTF

j_gene: TRBJ2-1
abundance: NA
v_gene: TRBV7-6
CDR3aa: CASSLGSGGYHEQFF

j_gene: TRBJ1-5
abundance: NA
v_gene: TRBV29-1
CDR3aa: CSVGETGGRQHF

j_gene: TRBJ2-5
abundance: NA
v_gene: TRBV6-5
CDR3aa: CASSYGTSRQETQYF

j_gene: TRBJ2-2
abundance: NA
v_gene: TRBV6-2/TRBV6-3
CDR3aa: CASSFSDKYSGELFF

j_gene: TRBJ2-5
abundance: NA
v_gene: TRBV11-2
CDR3aa: CASSLGTSAETQYF

j_gene: TRBJ2-5
abundance: NA
v_gene: TRBV6-1
CDR3aa: CASSGGLAASGRETQYF

j_gene: TRBJ1-1
abundance: NA
v_gene: TRBV6-5
CDR3aa: CASRTGGSNTEAFF

j_gene: TRBJ2-1
abundance: NA
v_gene: TRBV20-1
CDR3aa: CSASPLAGAYNEQFF

j_gene: TRBJ1-1
abundance: NA
v_gene: TRBV5-1
CDR3aa: CASSKQQNTEAFF

j_gene: TRBJ2-6
abundance: NA
v_gene: TRBV18
CDR3aa: CASSPLAGVSGANVLTF

j_gene: TRBJ1-4
abundance: NA
v_gene: TRBV11-3
CDR3aa: CASSPRDEGGTEKLFF

j_gene: TRBJ2-1
abundance: NA
v_gene: TRBV27
CDR3aa: CASRRLAGGPNEQFF

j_gene: TRBJ1-2
abundance: NA
v_gene: TRBV30
CDR3aa: CAWKNQGSGYTF

j_gene: TRBJ2-7
abundance: NA
v_gene: TRBV6-6
CDR3aa: CASSPGLAGGSYEQYF

j_gene: TRBJ1-6
abundance: NA
v_gene: TRBV28
CDR3aa: CASSLGQVYSPLHF

j_gene: TRBJ2-5
abundance: NA
v_gene: TRBV2
CDR3aa: CASSGTSRGETQYF

j_gene: TRBJ1-1
abundance: NA
v_gene: TRBV28
CDR3aa: CASSSPTGGNTEAFF

j_gene: TRBJ2-3
abundance: NA
v_gene: TRBV10-3
CDR3aa: CATLRTGGSADTQYF

j_gene: TRBJ1-1
abundance: NA
v_gene: TRBV2
CDR3aa: CASSWTERLNTEAFF

j_gene: TRBJ2-1
abundance: NA
v_gene: TRBV11-2
CDR3aa: CASSVTGISYNEQFF

j_gene: TRBJ1-4
abundance: NA
v_gene: TRBV6-5
CDR3aa: CASSLSGTNEKLFF

j_gene: TRBJ2-7
abundance: once
v_gene: TRBV6-7
CDR3aa: CASSKTGGDYEQYF

j_gene: TRBJ1-1
abundance: NA
v_gene: TRBV3-1/TRBV3-2
CDR3aa: CASSPGGGRGTEAFF

j_gene: TRBJ2-5
abundance: NA
v_gene: TRBV7-8
CDR3aa: CASRDRVGETQYF

j_gene: TRBJ2-7
abundance: NA
v_gene: TRBV14
CDR3aa: CASSRTGGLYEQYF